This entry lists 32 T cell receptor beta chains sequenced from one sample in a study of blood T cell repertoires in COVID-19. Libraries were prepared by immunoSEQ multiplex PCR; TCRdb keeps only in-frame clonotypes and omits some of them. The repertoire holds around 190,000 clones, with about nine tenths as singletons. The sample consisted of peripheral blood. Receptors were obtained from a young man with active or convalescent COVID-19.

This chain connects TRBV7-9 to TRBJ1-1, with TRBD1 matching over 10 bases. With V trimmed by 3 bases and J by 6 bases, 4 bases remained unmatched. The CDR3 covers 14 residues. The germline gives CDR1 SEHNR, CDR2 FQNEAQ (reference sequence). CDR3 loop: CASSFGTGVAEAFF. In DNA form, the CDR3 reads TGTGCCAGCAGCTTCGGGACAGGGGTGGCTGAAGCTTTCTTT.

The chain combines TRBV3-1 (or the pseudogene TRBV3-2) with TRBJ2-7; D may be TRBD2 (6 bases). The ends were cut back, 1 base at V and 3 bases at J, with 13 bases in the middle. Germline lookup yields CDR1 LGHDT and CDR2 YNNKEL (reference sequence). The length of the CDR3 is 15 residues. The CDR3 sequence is CASSQGPTGGYEQYF. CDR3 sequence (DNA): TGTGCCAGCAGCCAAGGCCCCACCGGGGGCTACGAGCAGTACTTC.

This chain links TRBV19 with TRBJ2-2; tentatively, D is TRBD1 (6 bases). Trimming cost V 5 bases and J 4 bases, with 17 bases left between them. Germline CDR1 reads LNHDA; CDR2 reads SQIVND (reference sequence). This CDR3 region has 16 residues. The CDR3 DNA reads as TGTGCCAGTAGTGCCCAACGGGGACACCTCACCGGGGAGCTGTTTTTT. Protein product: CASSAQRGHLTGELFF. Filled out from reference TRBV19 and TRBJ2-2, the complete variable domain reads DGGITQSPKYLFRKEGQNVTLSCEQNLNHDAMYWYRQDPGQGLRLIYYSQIVNDFQKGDIAEGYSVSREKKESFPLTVTSAQKNPTAFYLCASSAQRGHLTGELFFGEGSRLTVL.

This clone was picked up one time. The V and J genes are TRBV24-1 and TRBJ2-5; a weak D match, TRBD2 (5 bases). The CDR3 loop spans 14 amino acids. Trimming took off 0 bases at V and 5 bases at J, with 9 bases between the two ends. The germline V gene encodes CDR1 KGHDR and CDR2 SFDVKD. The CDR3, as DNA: TGTGCCACCAGTGATTTGCCCGGGGAGGAGACCCAGTACTTC. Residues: CATSDLPGEETQYF.

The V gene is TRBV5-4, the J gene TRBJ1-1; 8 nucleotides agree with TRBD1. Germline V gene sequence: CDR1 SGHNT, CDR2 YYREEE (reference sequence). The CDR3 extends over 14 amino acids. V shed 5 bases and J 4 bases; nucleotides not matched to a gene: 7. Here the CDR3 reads CASRLDRGSTEAFF. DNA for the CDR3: TGTGCCAGCAGGCTAGACAGGGGATCCACTGAAGCTTTCTTT.

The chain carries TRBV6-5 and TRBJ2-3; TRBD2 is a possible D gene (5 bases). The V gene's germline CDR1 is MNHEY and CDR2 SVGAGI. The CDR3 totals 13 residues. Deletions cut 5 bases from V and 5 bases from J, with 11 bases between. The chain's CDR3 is CASSPREGDTQYF. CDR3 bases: TGTGCCAGCAGTCCCCGGGAAGGAGATACGCAGTATTTT.

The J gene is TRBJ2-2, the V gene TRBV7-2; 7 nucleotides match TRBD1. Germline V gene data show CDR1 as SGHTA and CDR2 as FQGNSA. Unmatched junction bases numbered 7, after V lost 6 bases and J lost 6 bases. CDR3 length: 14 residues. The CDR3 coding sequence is TGTGCCAGCAGGGGACAGATCCAACCCGGGGAGCTGTTTTTT. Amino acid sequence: CASRGQIQPGELFF.

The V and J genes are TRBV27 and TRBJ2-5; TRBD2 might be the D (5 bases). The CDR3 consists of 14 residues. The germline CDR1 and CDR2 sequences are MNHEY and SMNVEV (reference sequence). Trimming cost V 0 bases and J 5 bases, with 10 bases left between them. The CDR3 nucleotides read TGTGCCAGCAGTTTATCGTGGCTAGCTGAGACCCAGTACTTC. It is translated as CASSLSWLAETQYF.

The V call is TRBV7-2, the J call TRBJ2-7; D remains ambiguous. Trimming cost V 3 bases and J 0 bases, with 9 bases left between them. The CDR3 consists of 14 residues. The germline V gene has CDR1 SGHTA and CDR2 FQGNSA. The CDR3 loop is CASSFDWVSYEQYF. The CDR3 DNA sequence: TGTGCCAGCAGCTTTGACTGGGTCTCCTACGAGCAGTACTTC.

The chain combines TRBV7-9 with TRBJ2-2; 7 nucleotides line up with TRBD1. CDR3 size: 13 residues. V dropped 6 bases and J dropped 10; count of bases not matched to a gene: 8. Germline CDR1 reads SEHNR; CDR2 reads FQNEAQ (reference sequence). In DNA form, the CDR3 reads TGTGCCAGCAGTCGGACAGGAGTATCGGAGCTGTTTTTT. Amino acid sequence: CASSRTGVSELFF.

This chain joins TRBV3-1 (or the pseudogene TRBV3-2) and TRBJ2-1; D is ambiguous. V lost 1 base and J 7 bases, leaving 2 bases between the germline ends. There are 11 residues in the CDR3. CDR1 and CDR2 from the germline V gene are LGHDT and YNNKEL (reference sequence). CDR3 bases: TGTGCCAGCAGCCAAGCGAATGAGCAGTTCTTC. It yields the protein CASSQANEQFF.

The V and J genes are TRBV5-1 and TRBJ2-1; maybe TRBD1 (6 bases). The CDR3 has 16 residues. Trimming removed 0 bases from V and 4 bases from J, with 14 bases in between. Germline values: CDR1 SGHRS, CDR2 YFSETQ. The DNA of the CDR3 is TGCGCCAGCAGCTTGGCATTGGGGACACCTTACAATGAGCAGTTCTTC. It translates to CASSLALGTPYNEQFF.

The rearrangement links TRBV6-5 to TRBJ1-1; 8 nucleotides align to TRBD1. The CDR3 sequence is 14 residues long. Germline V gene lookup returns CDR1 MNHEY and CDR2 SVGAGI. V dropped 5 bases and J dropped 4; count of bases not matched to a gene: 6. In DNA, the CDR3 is TGTGCCAGCAGTCCCCAGGGGGCGATCACTGAAGCTTTCTTT. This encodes CASSPQGAITEAFF.

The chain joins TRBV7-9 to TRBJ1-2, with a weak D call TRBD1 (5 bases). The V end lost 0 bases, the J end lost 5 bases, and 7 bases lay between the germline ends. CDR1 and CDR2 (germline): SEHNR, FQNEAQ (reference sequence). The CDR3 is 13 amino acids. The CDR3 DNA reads TGTGCCAGCAGCTTAGCTCAGGGATATGGCTACACCTTC. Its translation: CASSLAQGYGYTF.

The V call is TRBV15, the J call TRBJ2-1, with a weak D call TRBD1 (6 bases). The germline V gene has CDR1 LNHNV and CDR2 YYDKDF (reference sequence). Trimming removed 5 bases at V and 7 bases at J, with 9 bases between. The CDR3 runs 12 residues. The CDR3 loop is CATSVTGNEQFF. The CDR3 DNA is TGTGCCACCAGCGTTACAGGGAATGAGCAGTTCTTC.

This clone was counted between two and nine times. CDR3 region: CASSGQGANPRNEQFF. The CDR3 DNA sequence: TGTGCCAGCAGCGGGCAGGGGGCGAACCCTAGGAATGAGCAGTTCTTC. The chain couples TRBV5-4 to TRBJ2-1; TRBD1 matches at 8 bases. Per germline, CDR1 SGHNT and CDR2 YYREEE (reference sequence). V lost 4 bases to trimming and J lost 7 bases; unmatched junction nucleotides: 13. The CDR3 is made up of 16 amino acids.

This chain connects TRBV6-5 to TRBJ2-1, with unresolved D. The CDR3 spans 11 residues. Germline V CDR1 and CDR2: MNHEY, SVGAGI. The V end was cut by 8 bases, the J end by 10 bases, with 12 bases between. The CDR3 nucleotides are TGTGCCAGCCATATTTGGAGAGAGCAGTTCTTC. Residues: CASHIWREQFF.

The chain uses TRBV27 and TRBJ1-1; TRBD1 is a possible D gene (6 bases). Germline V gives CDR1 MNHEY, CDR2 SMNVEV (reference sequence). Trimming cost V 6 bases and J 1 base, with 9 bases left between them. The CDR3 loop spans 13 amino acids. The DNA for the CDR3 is TGTGCCAGCAGCCAACAGGGGAACACTGAAGCTTTCTTT. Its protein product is CASSQQGNTEAFF.

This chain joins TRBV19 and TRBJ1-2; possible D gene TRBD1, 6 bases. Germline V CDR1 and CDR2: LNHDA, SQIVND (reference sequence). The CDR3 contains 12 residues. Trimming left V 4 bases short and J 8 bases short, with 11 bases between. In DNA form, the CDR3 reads TGTGCCAGTAGTAACCGGGACACGGGCTACACCTTC. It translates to CASSNRDTGYTF.

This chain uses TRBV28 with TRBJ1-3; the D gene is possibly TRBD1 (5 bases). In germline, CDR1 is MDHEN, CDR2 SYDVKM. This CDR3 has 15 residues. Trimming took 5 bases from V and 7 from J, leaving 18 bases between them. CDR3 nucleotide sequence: TGTGCCAGCAGTCACATTGCAGGGATGGGGAACACCATATATTTT. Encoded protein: CASSHIAGMGNTIYF.

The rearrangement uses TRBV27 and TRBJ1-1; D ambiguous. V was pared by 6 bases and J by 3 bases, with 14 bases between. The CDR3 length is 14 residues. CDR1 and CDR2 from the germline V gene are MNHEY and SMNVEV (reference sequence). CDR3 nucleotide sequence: TGTGCCAGCAGCCACGACTGGGGAGACACTGAAGCTTTCTTT. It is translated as CASSHDWGDTEAFF.

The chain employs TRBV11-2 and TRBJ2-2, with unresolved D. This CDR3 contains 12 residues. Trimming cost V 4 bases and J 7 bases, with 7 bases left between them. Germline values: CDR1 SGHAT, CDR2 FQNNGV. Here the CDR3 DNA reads TGTGCCAGCAGCTCGGTTAGCGGGGAGCTGTTTTTT. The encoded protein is CASSSVSGELFF.

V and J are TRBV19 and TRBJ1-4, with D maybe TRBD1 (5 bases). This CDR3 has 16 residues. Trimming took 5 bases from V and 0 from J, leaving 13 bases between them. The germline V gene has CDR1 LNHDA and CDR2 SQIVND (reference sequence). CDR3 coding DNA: TGTGCCAGTAGTTCACGGGGACTTGCAACTAATGAAAAACTGTTTTTT. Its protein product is CASSSRGLATNEKLFF.

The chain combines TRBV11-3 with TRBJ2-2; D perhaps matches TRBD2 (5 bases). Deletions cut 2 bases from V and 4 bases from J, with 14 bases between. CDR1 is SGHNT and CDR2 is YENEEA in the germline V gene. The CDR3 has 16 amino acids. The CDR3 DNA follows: TGTGCCAGCAGCTTAAAAACTAGTTGGGGCACCGGGGAGCTGTTTTTT. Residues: CASSLKTSWGTGELFF.

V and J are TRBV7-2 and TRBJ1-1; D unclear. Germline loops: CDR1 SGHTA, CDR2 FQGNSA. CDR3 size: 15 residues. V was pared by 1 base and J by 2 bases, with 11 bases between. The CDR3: CASSLVGGANTEAFF. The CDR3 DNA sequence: TGTGCCAGCAGCTTAGTTGGAGGAGCTAACACTGAAGCTTTCTTT.

This chain's CDR3 is CASSVTENEQYF. DNA for the CDR3: TGTGCCAGCAGCGTAACTGAGAACGAGCAGTACTTC. The rearrangement links TRBV9 to TRBJ2-7; D uncertain. This CDR3 is 12 amino acids long. Germline V gene sequence: CDR1 SGDLS, CDR2 YYNGEE. Trimming took 1 base from V and 5 from J, leaving 7 bases between them.

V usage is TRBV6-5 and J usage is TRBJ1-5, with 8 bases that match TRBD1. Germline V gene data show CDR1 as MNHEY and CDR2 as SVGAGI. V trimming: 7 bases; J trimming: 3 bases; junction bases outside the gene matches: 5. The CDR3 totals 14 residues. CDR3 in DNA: TGTGCCAGCATTACGGACAGGGACAATCAGCCCCAGCATTTT. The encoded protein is CASITDRDNQPQHF.

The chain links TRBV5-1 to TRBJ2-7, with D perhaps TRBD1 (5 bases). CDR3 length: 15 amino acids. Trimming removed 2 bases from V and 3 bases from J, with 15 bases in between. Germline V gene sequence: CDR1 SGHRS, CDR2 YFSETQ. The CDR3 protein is CASSFEVVQGYEQYF. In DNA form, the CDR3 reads TGCGCCAGCAGCTTTGAAGTTGTGCAGGGCTACGAGCAGTACTTC.

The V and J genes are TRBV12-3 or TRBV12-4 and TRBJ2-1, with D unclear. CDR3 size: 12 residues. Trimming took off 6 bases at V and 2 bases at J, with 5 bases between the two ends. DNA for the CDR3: TGTGCCAGCAGCAATCCCTACAATGAGCAGTTCTTC. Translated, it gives CASSNPYNEQFF.

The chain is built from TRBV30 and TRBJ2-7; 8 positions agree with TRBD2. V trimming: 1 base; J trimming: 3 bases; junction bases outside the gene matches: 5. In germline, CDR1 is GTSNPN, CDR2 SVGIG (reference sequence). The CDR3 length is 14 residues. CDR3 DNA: TGTGCCTGGAGTGCGGTTGCGGGAGGCTACGAGCAGTACTTC. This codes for CAWSAVAGGYEQYF.

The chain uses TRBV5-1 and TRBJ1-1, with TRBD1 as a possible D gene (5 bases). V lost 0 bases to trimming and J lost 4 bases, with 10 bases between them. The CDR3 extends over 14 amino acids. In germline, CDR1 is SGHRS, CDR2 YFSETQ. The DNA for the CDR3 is TGCGCCAGCAGCTTGGGGGGCGCAGGCACTGAAGCTTTCTTT. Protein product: CASSLGGAGTEAFF.

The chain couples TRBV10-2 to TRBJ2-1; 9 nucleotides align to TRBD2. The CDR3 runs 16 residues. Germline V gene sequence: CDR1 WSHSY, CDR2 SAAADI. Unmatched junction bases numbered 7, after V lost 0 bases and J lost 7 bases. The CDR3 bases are TGCGCCAGCAGTGAGTCGGTAGCGGGAGAGGTAAATGAGCAGTTCTTC. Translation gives CASSESVAGEVNEQFF.